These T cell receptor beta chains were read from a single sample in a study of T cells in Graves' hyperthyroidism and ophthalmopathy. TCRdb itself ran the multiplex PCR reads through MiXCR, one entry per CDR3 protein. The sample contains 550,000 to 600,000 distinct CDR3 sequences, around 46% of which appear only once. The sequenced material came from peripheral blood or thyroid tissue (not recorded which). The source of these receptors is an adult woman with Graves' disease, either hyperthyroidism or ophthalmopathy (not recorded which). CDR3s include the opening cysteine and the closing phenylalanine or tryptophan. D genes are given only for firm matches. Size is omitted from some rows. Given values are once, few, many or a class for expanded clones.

CDR3 DNA: TGCAGCGTCAGCGGGAGATTTAGAGATGAGCAGTTCTTC; CDR3 protein: CSVSGRFRDEQFF; V gene: TRBV29-1; clone size: -; J gene: TRBJ2-1; D gene: TRBD2
CDR3 DNA: TGCAGCGGGGTAACAGGGGAAAGGAACGAGCAGTACTTC; CDR3 protein: CSGVTGERNEQYF; V gene: TRBV29-1; clone size: -; J gene: TRBJ2-7; D gene: TRBD1
CDR3 DNA: TGCAGTGCCTCAGGACAGGGCTCTGGAAACACCATATATTTT; CDR3 protein: CSASGQGSGNTIYF; V gene: TRBV20-1; clone size: -; J gene: TRBJ1-3; D gene: TRBD1
CDR3 DNA: TGTGCCAGCAGCTTACGGCAGGGTGGGGATAATGAAAAACTGTTTTTT; CDR3 protein: CASSLRQGGDNEKLFF; V gene: TRBV7-3; clone size: -; J gene: TRBJ1-4; D gene: -
CDR3 DNA: TGCGCCAGCAGCTTGAACCTCCGGGACAGGGCAAACACCGGGGAGCTGTTTTTT; CDR3 protein: CASSLNLRDRANTGELFF; V gene: TRBV5-1; clone size: many; J gene: TRBJ2-2; D gene: TRBD1
CDR3 DNA: TGTGCCAGCGGGCCAAGAGAACTTGGCACTGAAGCTTTCTTT; CDR3 protein: CASGPRELGTEAFF; V gene: TRBV28; clone size: few; J gene: TRBJ1-1; D gene: -
CDR3 DNA: TGTGCCAGCAGTGTGTCACAGGGATTTTTTAGGGCTTTCTTT; CDR3 protein: CASSVSQGFFRAFF; V gene: TRBV6-1; clone size: many; J gene: TRBJ1-1; D gene: -
CDR3 DNA: TGTGCCAGCAGCCAAGGGCCGGCCCGGACAGGGAATGGCTACACCTTC; CDR3 protein: CASSQGPARTGNGYTF; V gene: TRBV14; clone size: -; J gene: TRBJ1-2; D gene: TRBD1
CDR3 DNA: TGTGCCTCCGCCTGGTTTGGAGACTACGAGCAGTACTTC; CDR3 protein: CASAWFGDYEQYF; V gene: TRBV10-3; clone size: many; J gene: TRBJ2-7; D gene: -
CDR3 DNA: TGTGCCAGTAGTATAGTTCCACACCCGTACACCGGGGCCAACGTCCTGACTTTC; CDR3 protein: CASSIVPHPYTGANVLTF; V gene: TRBV19; clone size: -; J gene: TRBJ2-6; D gene: -
CDR3 DNA: TGTGCCAGTAGTCCGGACCCGGTTCAAGGCTACACCTTC; CDR3 protein: CASSPDPVQGYTF; V gene: TRBV19; clone size: few; J gene: TRBJ1-2; D gene: -
CDR3 DNA: TGCGCCAGCAGCTATAGGACAGCTCGCTCTGGGGCCAACGTCCTGACTTTC; CDR3 protein: CASSYRTARSGANVLTF; V gene: TRBV5-1; clone size: many; J gene: TRBJ2-6; D gene: -
CDR3 DNA: TGTGCCAGCAGTTGGCCGGGACAGGGGCTGCATCAGCCCCAGCATTTT; CDR3 protein: CASSWPGQGLHQPQHF; V gene: TRBV12-3/TRBV12-4; clone size: -; J gene: TRBJ1-5; D gene: TRBD1
CDR3 DNA: TGTGCCAGCAGTTTTCCGCGGACAGCCGGGGAGGAGACCCAGTACTTC; CDR3 protein: CASSFPRTAGEETQYF; V gene: TRBV28; clone size: many; J gene: TRBJ2-5; D gene: -
CDR3 DNA: TGTGCCAGCAGCTTGCTCCGGGACACTGAAAAACTGTTTTTT; CDR3 protein: CASSLLRDTEKLFF; V gene: TRBV5-4; clone size: -; J gene: TRBJ1-4; D gene: -
CDR3 DNA: TGTGCCAGCATAAGGACACACGGGGGTCAGCCCCAGCATTTT; CDR3 protein: CASIRTHGGQPQHF; V gene: TRBV6-1; clone size: few; J gene: TRBJ1-5; D gene: -
CDR3 DNA: TGTGCCAGCAGTTTGTCTCTGACAGAAGAGACCCAGTACTTC; CDR3 protein: CASSLSLTEETQYF; V gene: TRBV12-3/TRBV12-4; clone size: many; J gene: TRBJ2-5; D gene: -
CDR3 DNA: TGCGCCAGCAGCCCTGGACTAGCGGGAGGGCCAGGAGGGACCCAGTACTTC; CDR3 protein: CASSPGLAGGPGGTQYF; V gene: TRBV7-8; clone size: -; J gene: TRBJ2-5; D gene: TRBD2
CDR3 DNA: TGCGCCAGCAGCACAGGGACAGGGAATGAAAAACTGTTTTTT; CDR3 protein: CASSTGTGNEKLFF; V gene: TRBV5-1; clone size: many; J gene: TRBJ1-4; D gene: TRBD1
CDR3 DNA: TGTGCCAGCAGAAGAGGACAGGAGCAGTACTTC; CDR3 protein: CASRRGQEQYF; V gene: TRBV3-1; clone size: many; J gene: TRBJ2-7; D gene: -
CDR3 DNA: TGCAGCGTAGTACAGGGGGCTGGGACCCAGCATTTT; CDR3 protein: CSVVQGAGTQHF; V gene: TRBV29-1; clone size: -; J gene: TRBJ1-5; D gene: TRBD1
CDR3 DNA: TGTGCCAGCAGCTACCTGACTAGCACAGATACGCAGTATTTT; CDR3 protein: CASSYLTSTDTQYF; V gene: TRBV6-5; clone size: -; J gene: TRBJ2-3; D gene: -
CDR3 DNA: TGTGCCACCAGTGATTTCTTGTCAGGGGAGCGCAATCAGCCCCAGCATTTT; CDR3 protein: CATSDFLSGERNQPQHF; V gene: TRBV24-1; clone size: few; J gene: TRBJ1-5; D gene: -
CDR3 DNA: TGTGCCAGCAGTTTCTCCGGGGGGGAGCAGCCCCAGCATTTT; CDR3 protein: CASSFSGGEQPQHF; V gene: TRBV2; clone size: -; J gene: TRBJ1-5; D gene: -
CDR3 DNA: TGCGCCAGCAGTCCTGTACAGGGCGCAACTAATGAAAAACTGTTTTTT; CDR3 protein: CASSPVQGATNEKLFF; V gene: TRBV5-1; clone size: -; J gene: TRBJ1-4; D gene: -
CDR3 DNA: TGCAGTGTCAAGGAGGGGAGCGGGGGGCCCACCCAGTACTTC; CDR3 protein: CSVKEGSGGPTQYF; V gene: TRBV20-1; clone size: -; J gene: TRBJ2-5; D gene: TRBD2
CDR3 DNA: TGTGCCAGCAGACAGGGGGCCGACCAGCCCCAGCATTTT; CDR3 protein: CASRQGADQPQHF; V gene: TRBV6-1; clone size: few; J gene: TRBJ1-5; D gene: TRBD1
CDR3 DNA: TGTGCCAGCAGTCCGCCCGGGACTAGTATATATACGCAGTATTTT; CDR3 protein: CASSPPGTSIYTQYF; V gene: TRBV28; clone size: -; J gene: TRBJ2-3; D gene: TRBD2
CDR3 DNA: TGTGCCAGCAGCGTAGATACGGATACGCAGTATTTT; CDR3 protein: CASSVDTDTQYF; V gene: TRBV9; clone size: few; J gene: TRBJ2-3; D gene: -
CDR3 DNA: TGTGCCAGCAGGGAAGGTGGCGCTGAAGCTTTCTTT; CDR3 protein: CASREGGAEAFF; V gene: TRBV2; clone size: many; J gene: TRBJ1-1; D gene: -
CDR3 DNA: TGTGCCAGCAGTGAAGCCCCGCGGGTTGTGGGTCAGCCCCAGCATTTT; CDR3 protein: CASSEAPRVVGQPQHF; V gene: TRBV2; clone size: many; J gene: TRBJ1-5; D gene: -
CDR3 DNA: TGCGCCAGCAGTGAAAGGGGGTCAAATAGCAATCAGCCCCAGCATTTT; CDR3 protein: CASSERGSNSNQPQHF; V gene: TRBV10-2; clone size: many; J gene: TRBJ1-5; D gene: -
CDR3 DNA: TGTGCCAGCAGCTTTGACAGGAGAGGTTCACCCCTCCACTTT; CDR3 protein: CASSFDRRGSPLHF; V gene: TRBV5-6; clone size: many; J gene: TRBJ1-6; D gene: -
CDR3 DNA: TGTGCCAGCAGCCAAGATCTCGGGTCAACTAATGAAAAACTGTTTTTT; CDR3 protein: CASSQDLGSTNEKLFF; V gene: TRBV3-1; clone size: once; J gene: TRBJ1-4; D gene: -
CDR3 DNA: TGTGCCAGCAGTCCTGACAGTCGATCCTACGAGCAGAATGAAAAACTGTTTTTT; CDR3 protein: CASSPDSRSYEQNEKLFF; V gene: TRBV7-9; clone size: -; J gene: TRBJ1-4; D gene: -
CDR3 DNA: TGTGCCACCAGTGATTTAGGCCTCAACTGGAACACCGGGGAGCTGTTTTTT; CDR3 protein: CATSDLGLNWNTGELFF; V gene: TRBV24-1; clone size: once; J gene: TRBJ2-2; D gene: -
CDR3 DNA: TGCGCCAGCAGCCCGTTCTTAGCGGGAGAATCCTACGAGCAGTACTTC; CDR3 protein: CASSPFLAGESYEQYF; V gene: TRBV4-1; clone size: many; J gene: TRBJ2-7; D gene: TRBD2
CDR3 DNA: TGTGCCGGCGTGGGGGGCGTTCGAGGCTACACCTTC; CDR3 protein: CAGVGGVRGYTF; V gene: TRBV2; clone size: many; J gene: TRBJ1-2; D gene: -
CDR3 DNA: TGCAGTGCTAGCCAATGGAGGGAAGAGACCCAGTACTTC; CDR3 protein: CSASQWREETQYF; V gene: TRBV20-1; clone size: -; J gene: TRBJ2-5; D gene: -
CDR3 DNA: TGCGCCAGCAGCCTGCTGGGGGCTACCTTC; CDR3 protein: CASSLLGATF; V gene: TRBV5-1; clone size: few; J gene: TRBJ1-2; D gene: -
CDR3 DNA: TGCAGTGCTAGAGATGTCGCTGGGGGGCGCAGTCCCTACGAGCAGTACTTC; CDR3 protein: CSARDVAGGRSPYEQYF; V gene: TRBV20-1; clone size: many; J gene: TRBJ2-7; D gene: -
CDR3 DNA: TGTGCCAGCAGTGAATGTGGGTACCAAGAGACCCAGTACTTC; CDR3 protein: CASSECGYQETQYF; V gene: TRBV25-1; clone size: -; J gene: TRBJ2-5; D gene: -
CDR3 DNA: TGTGCCATCAGTGAGACCAGGATGGAGACCCAGTACTTC; CDR3 protein: CAISETRMETQYF; V gene: TRBV10-3; clone size: -; J gene: TRBJ2-5; D gene: -
CDR3 DNA: TGTGCCAGCAGCCCCGGGTGGGCTAAGCCCCAGCATTTT; CDR3 protein: CASSPGWAKPQHF; V gene: TRBV7-9; clone size: -; J gene: TRBJ1-5; D gene: -
CDR3 DNA: TGTGCCAGCAGTACACGACAGGGGAGTTATGGCTACACCTTC; CDR3 protein: CASSTRQGSYGYTF; V gene: TRBV12-3/TRBV12-4; clone size: many; J gene: TRBJ1-2; D gene: TRBD1
CDR3 DNA: TGTGCCAGCAGCTTACAGGGTCATTCACCCCTCCACTTT; CDR3 protein: CASSLQGHSPLHF; V gene: TRBV11-2; clone size: -; J gene: TRBJ1-6; D gene: -
CDR3 DNA: TGCAGTGCCGCTGGGGGGCCAGACACCGGGGAGCTGTTTTTT; CDR3 protein: CSAAGGPDTGELFF; V gene: TRBV20-1; clone size: -; J gene: TRBJ2-2; D gene: -
CDR3 DNA: TGTGCCAGCAGCCGCCAAGACGGGACAGGGGGGAGCCTTGGCGGCTACACCTTC; CDR3 protein: CASSRQDGTGGSLGGYTF; V gene: TRBV13; clone size: -; J gene: TRBJ1-2; D gene: TRBD1
CDR3 DNA: TGCAGTGCTTTACCTTTGGGGGACATGAACACTGAAGCTTTCTTT; CDR3 protein: CSALPLGDMNTEAFF; V gene: TRBV20-1; clone size: many; J gene: TRBJ1-1; D gene: -
CDR3 DNA: TGCAGTGCTAGCCGACAGGGACTTAATGAAAAACTGTTTTTT; CDR3 protein: CSASRQGLNEKLFF; V gene: TRBV20-1; clone size: many; J gene: TRBJ1-4; D gene: TRBD1